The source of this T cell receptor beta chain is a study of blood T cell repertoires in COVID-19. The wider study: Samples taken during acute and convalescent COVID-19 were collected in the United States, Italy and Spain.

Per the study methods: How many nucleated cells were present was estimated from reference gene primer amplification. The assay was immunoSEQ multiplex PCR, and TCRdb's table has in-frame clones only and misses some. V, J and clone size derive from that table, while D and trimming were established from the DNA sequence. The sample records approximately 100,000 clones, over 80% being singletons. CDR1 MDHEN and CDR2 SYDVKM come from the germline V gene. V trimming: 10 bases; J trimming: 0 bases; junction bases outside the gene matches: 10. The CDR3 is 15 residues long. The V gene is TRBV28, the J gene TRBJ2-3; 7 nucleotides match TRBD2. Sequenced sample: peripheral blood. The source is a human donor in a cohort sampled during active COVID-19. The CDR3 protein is CATKSNSGSTDTQYF. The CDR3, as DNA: TGTGCCACCAAGTCCAATAGCGGGAGCACAGATACGCAGTATTTT.